This T cell receptor beta chain was sequenced in a study of neurological immune-mediated disorders. At the level of the study: Relapsing-remitting disease was seen in 31 of the 34 multiple sclerosis patients, and secondary progressive disease was seen in 3.

Trimming left V 1 base short and J 4 bases short, with 14 bases between. Germline CDR1 reads SGHVS; CDR2 reads FQNEAQ. The CDR3 runs to 15 residues. TCRdb re-called the 5' RACE reads through MiXCR, storing one row per CDR3 protein. Among about 55,000 distinct CDR3 sequences listed, about 4.2% were seen once. There are many counts of this clonotype. Sequenced: PBMCs. The rearrangement joins TRBV7-8 to TRBJ2-7, with D tentatively TRBD1 (6 bases). The clonotype was recovered from a man over 45 with multiple sclerosis. Here the CDR3 reads CASSLGTGNAYEQYF. The CDR3 nucleotides read TGTGCCAGCAGCTTAGGTACAGGGAACGCATACGAGCAGTACTTC. Based on the CDR3 plus reference TRBV7-8 and TRBJ2-7, the full variable domain is GAGVSQSPRYKVAKRGQDVALRCDPISGHVSLFWYQQALGQGPEFLTYFQNEAQLDKSGLPSDRFFAERPEGSVSTLKIQRTQQEDSAVYLCASSLGTGNAYEQYFGPGTRLTVT.